This section outlines one T cell receptor beta chain sequence together with its context. No cognate antigen has been identified for it. No base qualities exist here, and no much larger clone lies one base off it. The data stem from a study of blood T cell repertoires in COVID-19 (dated by TCRdb to 2020 to 2022). Describing the broader study: Samples covering the acute and convalescent phases of COVID-19 were provided by collaborators in the United States, Italy and Spain. The repertoires were released in a freely available public database meant as a resource for research on the immune response to SARS-CoV-2. Where available, HLA class I and class II types were obtained from metadata supplied by the sample provider rather than from assay-based typing. Sample metadata almost always included a de-identified subject ID, COVID-19 status, age in years and sex. The dataset comprised deeply sampled blood TCRbeta repertoires from subjects exposed to, actively infected with, or recovered from COVID-19. The samples were drawn from the first 160 participants of the ongoing ImmuneRACE study and from roughly 1,300 subjects provided by 6 global collaborators. The prospective study material was composed of cDNA or gDNA derived from T cells, B-cell-depleted T cells, or PBMCs. Study-wide findings and limitations: The quantity of clinical and demographic metadata differed by source and by participant and was supplied without curation.

The immunoSEQ Assay, a bias-controlled multiplex PCR, was used to amplify TCRbeta CDR3 regions from genomic DNA. As for the original processing: The number of nucleated cells in each sample was estimated from the amplification of reference gene primers within the assay. Sequence reads were collapsed and filtered to measure the absolute abundance of every unique TCRbeta CDR3 rearrangement. For each sample, productive Simpson clonality was calculated as the square root of Simpson's diversity index across productive rearrangements. The immuneACCESS repertoire file appears here via TCRdb, limited to in-frame rearrangements. These files lack a portion of the clones; in checked studies, under half of the deficit traces to unresolved V genes, and the cause of the others is not known. For V, J and clone size, that table is used; D and trimming come from the DNA. Across this sample there are under 250,000 clones, with over 75% seen only once. The ten largest account for 3% to 4% of the sample.

CDR3 length: 14 amino acids, cysteine to phenylalanine. The DNA shown is the 42-base CDR3, in frame from base 1. CDR1 is given as MDHEN and CDR2 as SYDVKM, both from the germline V gene. The V and J ends are trimmed by 10 bases and 3 bases, leaving 17 bases between them. In the prospective study, participants were 18 to 89 years old, resided in about two dozen geographic areas of the United States, and were enrolled through a virtual design. To assign participants to cohorts, the prospective study relied on clinical history that participants themselves reported in a screening survey and a study questionnaire. Mobile phlebotomists in the prospective study collected whole blood, serum and a nasopharyngeal or oropharyngeal swab from every participant. Over an approximately 2-month period, participants in the prospective study had the option of providing additional blood draws and questionnaires. Before DNA extraction, prospective study blood samples were shipped either frozen or at room temperature.

The sample was PBMCs or T cells enriched from blood (not recorded which). The chain is assembled from TRBV28 and TRBJ2-3; D gene: possibly TRBD2, on 6 matching bases. The sequence came from a woman aged 18-30 years in a cohort exposed to, infected with or recovered from COVID-19 (not recorded which). The CDR3 has the sequence CATLAMRGTDTQYF. The nucleotide sequence reads as follows: TGTGCCACCCTTGCCATGCGGGGTACAGATACGCAGTATTTT.